These T cell receptor beta chains were read from a single sample in a study of regulatory and conventional T cells in RAG deficiency. Method: immunoSEQ multiplex PCR; TCRdb's copy keeps in-frame clones and lacks some. The sample has around 30,000 clones, 70% to 90% seen once; the top ten hold under 5.5%. This same sample was also part of a study on regulatory T cells.

Material for sequencing was CD8+ T cells sorted from blood. These receptors all stem from a human donor in good health. CDR3s include the opening cysteine and the closing phenylalanine or tryptophan. Each record gives: J gene, clone size, V gene, D gene, CDR3 protein, CDR3 DNA. D genes are given only for firm matches. The listing skips clone size in some rows; elsewhere it reads once, few, many or a size class.

>TRBJ2-7|.|TRBV6-5|.
CASGEDEQYF
TGTGCCAGCGGGGAGGACGAGCAGTACTTC
>TRBJ2-5|.|TRBV29-1|.
CSVEGGIHGETQYF
TGCAGCGTTGAAGGTGGGATCCACGGCGAGACCCAGTACTTC
>TRBJ1-3|few|TRBV7-9|.
CASSLRGVPDSGNTIYF
TGTGCCAGCAGCTTGAGGGGAGTACCGGACTCTGGAAACACCATATATTTT
>TRBJ2-3|.|TRBV7-8|TRBD2
CASSSLRLAENTDTQYF
TGTGCCAGCAGCTCCCTAAGACTAGCGGAGAACACAGATACGCAGTATTTT
>TRBJ2-7|.|TRBV27|.
CASSSHFRSGDRLYEQYF
TGTGCCAGCAGTTCTCATTTTCGCTCGGGGGACAGACTCTACGAGCAGTACTTC
>TRBJ2-7|.|TRBV27|.
CASRAAGGLSSYEQYF
TGTGCCAGCAGGGCCGCCGGAGGGCTAAGCTCCTACGAGCAGTACTTC
>TRBJ1-2|few|TRBV5-8|.
CASSLPTGPNYGYTF
TGTGCCAGCAGCCTCCCCACGGGACCGAACTATGGCTACACCTTC
>TRBJ2-7|.|TRBV5-1|TRBD2
CASSLASGGTYEQYF
TGCGCCAGCAGCTTGGCGAGCGGGGGGACCTACGAGCAGTACTTC
>TRBJ2-7|.|TRBV5-6|.
CASSFGDSIYEQYF
TGTGCCAGCAGCTTTGGGGACTCGATTTACGAGCAGTACTTC
>TRBJ2-7|.|TRBV5-6|TRBD1
CASSSLTGTYEQYF
TGTGCCAGCAGCTCCCTGACAGGGACCTACGAGCAGTACTTC
>TRBJ1-1|.|TRBV4-1|.
CASSQMPPPGGLNTEAFF
TGCGCCAGCAGCCAAATGCCACCGCCTGGGGGACTGAACACTGAAGCTTTCTTT
>TRBJ2-6|.|TRBV6-5|.
CASSLAGANVLTF
TGTGCCAGCAGCCTCGCTGGGGCCAACGTCCTGACTTTC
>TRBJ2-7|.|TRBV5-6|.
CASSLPGGWGEQYF
TGTGCCAGCAGCTTGCCCGGAGGCTGGGGCGAGCAGTACTTC
>TRBJ2-1|once|TRBV9|TRBD1
CASSVGDRGNDEQFF
TGTGCCAGCAGCGTAGGAGACAGGGGTAATGATGAGCAGTTCTTC
>TRBJ1-5|.|TRBV6-9|TRBD1
CASSSGQGNQPQHF
TGTGCCAGCAGTTCTGGACAGGGCAATCAGCCCCAGCATTTT
>TRBJ1-3|.|TRBV14|TRBD1
CASSPTDRARGNTIYF
TGTGCCAGCAGCCCCACGGACAGGGCGAGGGGAAACACCATATATTTT
>TRBJ1-2|.|TRBV7-3|.
CASSSSPGSSGYTF
TGTGCCAGCAGCTCGTCGCCGGGGAGTAGCGGCTACACCTTC
>TRBJ2-3|.|TRBV25-1|.
CASSDPGRHRNPERQYF
TGTGCCAGCAGTGACCCCGGGCGACATCGCAACCCCGAAAGGCAGTATTTT
>TRBJ2-7|.|TRBV7-6|TRBD1
CASSQQGDGYEQYF
TGTGCCAGCAGCCAGCAGGGGGATGGGTACGAGCAGTACTTC
>TRBJ2-3|.|TRBV4-1|.
CASSQAELTGYADTQYF
TGCGCCAGCAGCCAAGCCGAGTTAACAGGGTATGCAGATACGCAGTATTTT
>TRBJ1-1|.|TRBV6-6|.
CASEGGTEAFF
TGTGCCAGCGAAGGGGGCACTGAAGCTTTCTTT
>TRBJ2-7|medium-sized|TRBV19|.
CASSPRWDLSDEQYF
TGTGCCAGTAGTCCCCGCTGGGACCTCTCTGACGAGCAGTACTTC
>TRBJ2-5|.|TRBV6-6|TRBD1
CASSSPGQGFQETQYF
TGTGCCAGCAGTTCACCGGGACAGGGGTTCCAAGAGACCCAGTACTTC
>TRBJ2-2|.|TRBV6-1|TRBD1
CASTMGQGGTGELFF
TGTGCCAGCACCATGGGACAGGGAGGCACCGGGGAGCTGTTTTTT
>TRBJ1-5|.|TRBV27|.
CASRENYSNQPQHF
TGTGCCAGCAGGGAGAATTATAGCAATCAGCCCCAGCATTTT
>TRBJ2-7|.|TRBV5-1|TRBD1
CASSVPDRGSLEQYF
TGCGCCAGCAGCGTACCTGACAGGGGCTCGCTCGAGCAGTACTTC
>TRBJ1-2|.|TRBV9|.
CASSVGLTDHYGYTF
TGTGCCAGCAGCGTAGGTCTCACGGACCACTATGGCTACACCTTC
>TRBJ2-1|.|TRBV19|.
CASSIRDPRGNEQFF
TGTGCCAGTAGTATAAGGGACCCTAGAGGCAATGAGCAGTTCTTC
>TRBJ2-7|once|TRBV6-1|TRBD1
CASWGQNYEQYF
TGTGCCAGCTGGGGACAGAACTACGAGCAGTACTTC
>TRBJ2-2|.|TRBV7-8|TRBD1
CASSSSGTGAGELFF
TGTGCCAGCAGCTCATCCGGGACAGGGGCCGGGGAGCTGTTTTTT
>TRBJ2-7|.|TRBV25-1|.
CASSGVGVSTYEQYF
TGTGCCAGCAGTGGGGTGGGGGTATCTACCTACGAGCAGTACTTC
>TRBJ1-1|.|TRBV19|.
CASSIDMGTEAFF
TGTGCCAGTAGTATAGATATGGGGACTGAAGCTTTCTTT
>TRBJ2-3|.|TRBV4-1|.
CASSQESVATDTQYF
TGCGCCAGCAGCCAAGAATCGGTCGCCACAGATACGCAGTATTTT
>TRBJ2-3|.|TRBV25-1|TRBD2
CASSLQSGGTQYF
TGTGCCAGCAGTCTACAAAGCGGGGGGACGCAGTATTTT
>TRBJ1-6|.|TRBV11-3|.
CASSLAIPTGPNLYNSPLHF
TGTGCCAGCAGCTTAGCTATTCCGACTGGCCCTAACCTCTATAATTCACCCCTCCACTTT
>TRBJ1-1|.|TRBV14|.
CASSQGTGGEEAFF
TGTGCCAGCAGCCAAGGAACGGGAGGAGAAGAAGCTTTCTTT
>TRBJ2-7|.|TRBV5-6|.
CASSLRSNYEQYF
TGTGCCAGCAGCTTGCGCAGTAACTACGAGCAGTACTTC
>TRBJ2-1|.|TRBV5-6|TRBD1
CASSFSGTGTYNEQFF
TGTGCCAGCAGCTTTTCCGGGACAGGGACCTACAATGAGCAGTTCTTC
>TRBJ1-1|.|TRBV5-1|.
CASSLVPRPNTEAFF
TGCGCCAGCAGCTTGGTTCCCAGGCCTAACACTGAAGCTTTCTTT
>TRBJ1-2|.|TRBV25-1|.
CASSSPGGADYGYTF
TGTGCCAGCAGCTCCCCTGGGGGGGCGGACTATGGCTACACCTTC
>TRBJ2-2|.|TRBV6-6|.
CASSYPAGELFF
TGTGCCAGCAGTTACCCGGCCGGGGAGCTGTTTTTT
>TRBJ2-5|.|TRBV5-6|TRBD1
CASSNDRVIETQYF
TGTGCCAGCAGCAACGACAGGGTAATAGAGACCCAGTACTTC
>TRBJ1-2|.|TRBV5-4|TRBD1
CASNSKDRDNYGYTF
TGTGCCAGCAACTCGAAGGACAGGGATAACTATGGCTACACCTTC
>TRBJ2-5|.|TRBV11-2|.
CASSQWLSGTIEGETQYF
TGTGCCAGCAGCCAATGGCTGTCCGGGACCATCGAGGGAGAGACCCAGTACTTC
>TRBJ2-2|.|TRBV27|.
CASGGSGTTTGELFF
TGTGCCAGCGGTGGATCAGGGACCACCACCGGGGAGCTGTTTTTT